This T cell receptor beta chain was retrieved from a study of cytotoxic CD8 clonotypes in ibrutinib-treated CLL. CDR3 length equals 15 residues. Trimming stripped 3 bases from V and 7 bases from J, with 16 bases between. CDR1 and CDR2 from the germline V gene are KGHSH and LQKENI. Here immunoSEQ multiplex PCR was the method, and the copy in TCRdb shows in-frame clones only, minus some. The sample consists of 30,000 or so clones, roughly three quarters of them appearing once. The TCR originated in a human donor with chronic lymphocytic leukemia. The source was PBMCs, collected after 36 months of ibrutinib treatment. The V gene is TRBV18, the J gene TRBJ1-5, with a possible D match to TRBD1 (5 bases). The CDR3 sequence is CASSPQGHEGQPQHF. The DNA of the CDR3 is TGTGCCAGCTCACCCCAAGGACACGAAGGACAGCCCCAGCATTTT.